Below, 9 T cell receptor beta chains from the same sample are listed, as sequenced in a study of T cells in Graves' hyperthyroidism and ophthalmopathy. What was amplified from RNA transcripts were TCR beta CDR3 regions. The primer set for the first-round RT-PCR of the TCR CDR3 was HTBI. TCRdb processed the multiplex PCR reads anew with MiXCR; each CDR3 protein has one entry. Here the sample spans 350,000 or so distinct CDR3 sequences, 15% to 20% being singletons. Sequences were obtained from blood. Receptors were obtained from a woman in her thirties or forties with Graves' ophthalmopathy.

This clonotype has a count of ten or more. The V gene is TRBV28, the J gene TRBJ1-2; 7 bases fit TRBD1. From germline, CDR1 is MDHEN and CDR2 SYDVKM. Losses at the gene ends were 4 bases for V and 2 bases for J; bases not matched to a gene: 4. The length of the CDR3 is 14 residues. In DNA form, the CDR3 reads TGTGCCAGCAGTTACCAGACAGGGAACTATGGCTACACCTTC. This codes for CASSYQTGNYGYTF.

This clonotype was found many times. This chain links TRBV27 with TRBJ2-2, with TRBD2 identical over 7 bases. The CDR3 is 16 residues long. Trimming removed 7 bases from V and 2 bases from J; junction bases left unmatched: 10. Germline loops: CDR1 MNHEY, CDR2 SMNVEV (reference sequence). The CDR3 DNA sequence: TGTGCCAGCAAGGCTGGGTGGGGGGGAAACACCGGGGAGCTGTTTTTT. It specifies CASKAGWGGNTGELFF.

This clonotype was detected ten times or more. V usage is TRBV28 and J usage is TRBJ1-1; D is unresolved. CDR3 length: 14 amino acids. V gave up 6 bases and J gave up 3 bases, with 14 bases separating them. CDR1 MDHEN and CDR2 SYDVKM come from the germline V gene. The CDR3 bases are TGTGCCAGCAGCCACGGTATTGGGGACACTGAAGCTTTCTTT. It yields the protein CASSHGIGDTEAFF.

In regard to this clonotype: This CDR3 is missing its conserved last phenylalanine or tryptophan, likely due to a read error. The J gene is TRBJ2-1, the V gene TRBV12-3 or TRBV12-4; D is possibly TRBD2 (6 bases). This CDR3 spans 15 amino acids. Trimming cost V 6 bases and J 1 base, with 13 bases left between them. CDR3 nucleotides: TGTGCCAGCAGACTTGGGGGGAGGTCCTACAATGAGCAGTTCTTA. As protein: CASRLGGRSYNEQFL.

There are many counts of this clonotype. CDR3 sequence reads: CASRGSATGNTIYF. The CDR3 DNA reads TGTGCCAGTCGCGGGTCAGCTACTGGAAACACCATATATTTT. The V and J genes are TRBV19 and TRBJ1-3, with D unclear. Germline V lookup: CDR1 LNHDA, CDR2 SQIVND (reference sequence). The CDR3 loop spans 14 amino acids. With 8 bases removed from V and 2 bases from J, the gap between germline ends came to 13 bases.

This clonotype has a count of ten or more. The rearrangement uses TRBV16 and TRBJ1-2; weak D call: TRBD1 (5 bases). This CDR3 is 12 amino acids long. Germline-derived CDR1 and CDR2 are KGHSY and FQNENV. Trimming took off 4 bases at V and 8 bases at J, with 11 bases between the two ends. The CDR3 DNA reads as TGTGCCAGCAGCCCTATGGGACGCGGCTACACCTTC. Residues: CASSPMGRGYTF.

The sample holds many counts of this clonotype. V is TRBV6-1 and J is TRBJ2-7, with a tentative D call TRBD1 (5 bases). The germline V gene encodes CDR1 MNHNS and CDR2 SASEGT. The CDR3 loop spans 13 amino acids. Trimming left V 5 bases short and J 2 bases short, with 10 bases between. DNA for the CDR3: TGTGCCAGCAGTACCCGGACAACCTACGAGCAGTACTTC. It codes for CASSTRTTYEQYF.

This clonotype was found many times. The CDR3 spells CASKPGTGVYQPQHF. The CDR3 DNA sequence: TGTGCCAGCAAACCCGGGACAGGTGTATATCAGCCCCAGCATTTT. V is TRBV28 and J is TRBJ1-5, with 8 bases lining up with TRBD1. CDR1 MDHEN and CDR2 SYDVKM come from the germline V gene. With V trimmed by 7 bases and J by 5 bases, 10 bases remained unmatched. The CDR3 covers 15 residues.

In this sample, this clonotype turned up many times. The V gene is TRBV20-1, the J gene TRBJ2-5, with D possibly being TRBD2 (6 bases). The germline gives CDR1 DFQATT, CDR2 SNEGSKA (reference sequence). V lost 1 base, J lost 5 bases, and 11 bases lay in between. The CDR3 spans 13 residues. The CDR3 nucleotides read TGCAGTGCTAGAGTGGAGGGAGTGGAGACCCAGTACTTC. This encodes CSARVEGVETQYF.